The 5 T cell receptor beta chains below all came from one sample that was sequenced in a study of shared T cell receptors in the human thymus (dated by TCRdb to about 2021). Library creation used the immunoSEQ multiplex PCR assay. As stored in TCRdb, this immuneACCESS dataset retains in-frame rearrangements with V and J assigned. A fraction of the clones does not appear; measured against another copy, unresolved V genes explain less than half of the discrepancy, and the remainder lacks a known reason. In all, the sample holds some 400,000 clones, and around 95% of those were seen once. Approximately 0.02% of the sample comes from the top ten. Sequenced input: thymocytes. These receptors were collected from a human donor.

The chain uses TRBV15 and TRBJ1-2; a possible D gene is TRBD1 (5 bases). This CDR3 contains 13 residues. Trimming removed 3 bases from V and 4 bases from J, with 9 bases in between. The germline CDR1 and CDR2 sequences are LNHNV and YYDKDF (reference sequence). Here the CDR3 reads CATSRGDSYGYTF. As DNA, the CDR3 is TGTGCCACCAGCAGGGGAGACAGCTATGGCTACACCTTC.

The CDR3: CASSPGSGGQNQPQHF. DNA of the CDR3: TGTGCCAGCAGCCCTGGTTCAGGGGGACAGAATCAGCCCCAGCATTTT. V and J are TRBV11-2 and TRBJ1-5; 7 bases are a match to TRBD1. CDR1 SGHAT and CDR2 FQNNGV come from the germline V gene. V shed 5 bases, J shed 4 bases, and the junction held 11 bases outside the gene matches. The CDR3 has 16 amino acids.

This chain uses TRBV4-3 with TRBJ2-2; D remains ambiguous. This CDR3 region has 14 residues. In germline, CDR1 is LGHNA, CDR2 YSLEER. V gave up 1 base and J gave up 4 bases, with 7 bases separating them. The CDR3 DNA reads as TGCGCCAGCAGCCAAGGGAGAGGCACCGGGGAGCTGTTTTTT. It translates to CASSQGRGTGELFF.

This chain links TRBV7-9 with TRBJ2-7; 7 bases fit TRBD1. The V segment lost 5 bases and the J segment 3 bases; nucleotides outside the gene matches: 13. The germline V gene has CDR1 SEHNR and CDR2 FQNEAQ (reference sequence). This CDR3 is 16 amino acids long. CDR3 nucleotide sequence: TGTGCCAGCAGCCCGAATCCGGGACAGAGATTCTACGAGCAGTACTTC. As protein: CASSPNPGQRFYEQYF.

The V and J genes are TRBV15 and TRBJ2-1, with D maybe TRBD2 (6 bases). The germline V gene encodes CDR1 LNHNV and CDR2 YYDKDF (reference sequence). The length of the CDR3 is 17 residues. V lost 0 bases, J lost 7 bases, and 19 bases lay in between. CDR3 coding DNA: TGTGCCACCAGCAGAGATCAGGAGGGTTTAGGGCCAAATGAGCAGTTCTTC. Protein product: CATSRDQEGLGPNEQFF. Filled out from reference TRBV15 and TRBJ2-1, the complete variable domain reads DAMVIQNPRYQVTQFGKPVTLSCSQTLNHNVMYWYQQKSSQAPKLLFHYYDKDFNNEADTPDNFQSRRPNTSFCFLDIRSPGLGDTAMYLCATSRDQEGLGPNEQFFGPGTRLTVL.